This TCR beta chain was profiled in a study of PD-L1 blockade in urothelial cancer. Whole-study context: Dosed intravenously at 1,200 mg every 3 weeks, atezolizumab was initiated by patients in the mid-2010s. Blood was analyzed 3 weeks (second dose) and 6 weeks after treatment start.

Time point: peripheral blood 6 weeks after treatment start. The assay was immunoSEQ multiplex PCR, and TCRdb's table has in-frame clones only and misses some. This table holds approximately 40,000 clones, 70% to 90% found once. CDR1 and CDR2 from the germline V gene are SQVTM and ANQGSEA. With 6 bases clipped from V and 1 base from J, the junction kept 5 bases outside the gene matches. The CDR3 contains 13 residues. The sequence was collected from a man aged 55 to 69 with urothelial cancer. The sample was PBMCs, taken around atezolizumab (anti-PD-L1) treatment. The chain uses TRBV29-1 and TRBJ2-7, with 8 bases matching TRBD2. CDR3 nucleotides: TGCAGCGTAGGGGCGGGGGGTTCCTACGAGCAGTACTTC. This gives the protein CSVGAGGSYEQYF.